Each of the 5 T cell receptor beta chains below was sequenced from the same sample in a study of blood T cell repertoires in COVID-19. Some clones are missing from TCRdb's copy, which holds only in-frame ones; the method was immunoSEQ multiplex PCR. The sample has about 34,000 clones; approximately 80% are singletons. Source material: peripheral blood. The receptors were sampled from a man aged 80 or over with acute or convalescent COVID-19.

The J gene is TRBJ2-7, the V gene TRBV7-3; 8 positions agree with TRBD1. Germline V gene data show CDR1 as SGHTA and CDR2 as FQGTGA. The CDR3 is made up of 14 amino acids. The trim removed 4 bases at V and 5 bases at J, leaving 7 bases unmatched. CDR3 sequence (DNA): TGTGCCAGCAGCTCCCAGGGGGCTTCGAACGAGCAGTACTTC. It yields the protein CASSSQGASNEQYF.

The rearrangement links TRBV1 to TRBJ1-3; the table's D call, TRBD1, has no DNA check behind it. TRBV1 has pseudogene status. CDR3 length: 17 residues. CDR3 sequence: CTSSRLSVNRAGNTIYF. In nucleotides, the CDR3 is TGCACCAGCAGCCGGCTCTCCGTAAACAGGGCCGGAAACACCATATATTTT.

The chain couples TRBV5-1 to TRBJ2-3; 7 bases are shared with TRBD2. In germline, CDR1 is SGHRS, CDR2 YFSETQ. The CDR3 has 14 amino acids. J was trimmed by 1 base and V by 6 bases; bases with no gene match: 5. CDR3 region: CASTPGGRTDTQYF. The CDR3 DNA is TGCGCCAGCACCCCGGGGGGTCGCACAGATACGCAGTATTTT.

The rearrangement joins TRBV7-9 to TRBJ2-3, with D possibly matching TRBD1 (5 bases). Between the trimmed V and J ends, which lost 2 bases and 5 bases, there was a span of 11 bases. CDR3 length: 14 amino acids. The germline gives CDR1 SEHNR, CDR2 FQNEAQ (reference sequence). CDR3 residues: CASSLQGGLDTQYF. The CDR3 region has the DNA TGTGCCAGCAGCTTACAGGGCGGATTAGATACGCAGTATTTT.

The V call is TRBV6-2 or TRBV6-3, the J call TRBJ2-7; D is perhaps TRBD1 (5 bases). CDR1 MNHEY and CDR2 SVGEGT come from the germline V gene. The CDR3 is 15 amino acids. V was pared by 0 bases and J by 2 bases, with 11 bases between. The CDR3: CASSYSTDGTYEQYF. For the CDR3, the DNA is TGTGCCAGCAGTTACTCGACAGACGGCACCTACGAGCAGTACTTC.